Below are 15 T cell receptor beta chains sequenced from a single sample in a study of molecular identifiers for immune sequencing clone quantification. TCRdb independently ran MiXCR on the PCR reads; one entry per CDR3 protein. The table lists more than 250,000 distinct CDR3 sequences, roughly a fifth of them singletons. Material for sequencing was naive CD8+ T cells from blood, with Jurkat cell RNA spiked in. Subset: FACS-sorted CD8+CD4-CCR7+CD45RA+ naive T cells. The receptors come from a human donor in good health. Some libraries in this study had Jurkat cell RNA spiked in.

The chain combines TRBV14 with TRBJ1-1; possible D gene TRBD1, 6 bases. The CDR3 is 15 residues long. Germline V gene sequence: CDR1 SGHDN, CDR2 FVKESK. Trimming took off 4 bases at V and 2 bases at J, with 14 bases between the two ends. CDR3 nucleotide sequence: TGTGCCAGCAGCCGAGGCCCAGGGGTTAACACTGAAGCTTTCTTT. Translation: CASSRGPGVNTEAFF.

The table lists this clonotype with many counts. The rearrangement links TRBV5-4 to TRBJ2-1; no definite D call. Germline CDR1 SGHNT, CDR2 YYREEE (reference sequence). CDR3 length equals 14 residues. Trimming shortened V by 0 bases and J by 1 base, and 5 bases separated the two germline ends. CDR3 sequence reads: CASSLVTSYNEQFF. In nucleotides, the CDR3 is TGTGCCAGCAGCTTGGTCACTTCCTACAATGAGCAGTTCTTC.

The table lists this clonotype with a few counts. The V gene is TRBV4-1, the J gene TRBJ2-3; either TRBD1 or TRBD2 may supply D (6 bases each). CDR1 and CDR2 (germline): MGHRA, YSYEKL. CDR3 length: 16 residues. Trimming took 1 base from V and 0 from J, leaving 11 bases between them. CDR3 amino acids: CASSQGGTPSTDTQYF. CDR3 nucleotides: TGCGCCAGCAGCCAAGGCGGGACACCTAGCACAGATACGCAGTATTTT.

This clonotype was picked up one time. A much larger clonotype is one base distant, so this may be a read error. The chain couples TRBV2 to TRBJ1-5; D not certain. The CDR3 spans 17 residues. The V end lost 3 bases, the J end lost 2 bases, and 17 bases lay between the germline ends. Germline loops: CDR1 SNHLY, CDR2 FYNNEI. The CDR3 DNA reads as TGTGCCAGCAGTGACGGCGACGAATGGCGGGGCAATCAGCCCCAGCATTTT. This encodes CASSDGDEWRGNQPQHF.

This clonotype showed up many times. The J gene is TRBJ1-4, the V gene TRBV29-1; 8 bases are shared with TRBD1. The CDR3 runs 14 residues. V lost 5 bases to trimming and J lost 7 bases; unmatched junction nucleotides: 9. Germline V lookup: CDR1 SQVTM, CDR2 ANQGSEA. CDR3 DNA: TGCAGCGTTCGCATGGACAGGGCTTTTGAAAAACTGTTTTTT. This encodes CSVRMDRAFEKLFF. Full variable domain (missing parts from reference TRBV29-1 and TRBJ1-4): SAVISQKPSRDICQRGTSLTIQCQVDSQVTMMFWYRQQPGQSLTLIATANQGSEATYESGFVIDKFPISRPNLTFSTLTVSNMSPEDSSIYLCSVRMDRAFEKLFFGSGTQLSVL.

This clonotype was detected ten times or more. The chain joins TRBV6-5 to TRBJ2-3; 7 bases line up with TRBD1. Germline lookup yields CDR1 MNHEY and CDR2 SVGAGI. The CDR3 extends over 17 amino acids. The J segment lost 6 bases and the V segment lost 0 bases, leaving 12 bases of the junction unmatched. The CDR3 sequence is CASSYSVEGARGDTQYF. The CDR3 nucleotides read TGTGCCAGCAGTTACTCGGTTGAGGGGGCGCGAGGCGATACGCAGTATTTT.

Concerning this clonotype: An end of the junction differs from the germline gene, which may be a read error. The V gene is TRBV9, the J gene TRBJ2-2, with D possibly matching TRBD2 (5 bases). This CDR3 comprises 19 residues. Germline assignment: CDR1 SGDLS and CDR2 YYNGEE. The CDR3 protein is CASSVAFGTADLNAGELFF. CDR3 coding DNA: TGTGCCAGCAGCGTAGCTTTCGGTACAGCGGACTTGAACGCCGGGGAGCTGTTTTTT.

About this clonotype itself: A read error is possible here, since a much larger clone lies one base away. This CDR3 is missing its conserved last phenylalanine or tryptophan, likely due to a read error. The chain combines TRBV27 with TRBJ1-5, with D perhaps TRBD1 (6 bases). V was pared by 5 bases and J by 4 bases, with 9 bases between. The CDR3 is 13 residues long. CDR1 MNHEY and CDR2 SMNVEV come from the germline V gene (reference sequence). CDR3 bases: TGTGCCAGCAGTAAAGGGGGGAATCAGCCCCAGCATCTT. This translates into CASSKGGNQPQHL.

This clonotype was seen many times. The chain links TRBV30 to TRBJ2-1, with 10 bases identical to TRBD2. Germline CDR1 GTSNPN, CDR2 SVGIG (reference sequence). The V and J ends lost 1 base and 8 bases, in that order; junction bases with no gene match: 5. The CDR3 consists of 14 residues. CDR3 in amino acids: CAWSELAGIDEQFF. Written as DNA, the CDR3 is TGTGCCTGGAGTGAACTAGCGGGGATAGATGAGCAGTTCTTC. Looking up the rest from reference TRBV30 and TRBJ2-1 gives the full variable domain: SQTIHQWPATLVQPVGSPLSLECTVEGTSNPNLYWYRQAAGRGLQLLFYSVGIGQISSEVPQNLSASRPQDRQFILSSKKLLLSDSGFYLCAWSELAGIDEQFFGPGTRLTVL.

This clonotype was observed at least ten times. The V and J genes are TRBV7-9 and TRBJ2-6; D gene unclear. Trimming left V 1 base short and J 0 bases short, with 13 bases between. Germline V gene data show CDR1 as SEHNR and CDR2 as FQNEAQ (reference sequence). CDR3 length equals 18 residues. This chain's CDR3 is CASSLGLFEISGANVLTF. The CDR3 coding sequence is TGTGCCAGCAGCTTAGGTCTATTCGAGATCTCTGGGGCCAACGTCCTGACTTTC.

This sequence joins TRBV5-6 and TRBJ1-2, with D uncertain. The CDR3 has 19 amino acids. Trimming removed 4 bases from V and 0 bases from J, with 25 bases in between. The germline V gene has CDR1 SGHDT and CDR2 YYEEEE. The CDR3 sequence: CASSVGIRVVEFANYGYTF. In nucleotides, the CDR3 is TGTGCCAGCAGCGTCGGAATAAGGGTCGTAGAATTCGCTAACTATGGCTACACCTTC.

As to this clonotype: A much larger clone lies one base from this, so it may be a read error. This CDR3 reads CGARDLIRNQPQHF. The CDR3 nucleotides are TGCGGTGCTAGAGATCTAATTAGGAATCAGCCCCAGCATTTT. J is TRBJ1-5 and V is TRBV20-1; D is unresolved. Germline CDR1 DFQATT, CDR2 SNEGSKA (reference sequence). This CDR3 has 14 residues.

There are many counts of this clonotype. J is TRBJ1-2 and V is TRBV4-3; 7 bases match TRBD1. V dropped 2 bases and J dropped 2; count of bases not matched to a gene: 5. Germline CDR1 reads LGHNA; CDR2 reads YSLEER. The CDR3 is 15 amino acids. The CDR3 DNA reads TGCGCCAGCAGCCAAAACAGGGGACTCAACTATGGCTACACCTTC. It specifies CASSQNRGLNYGYTF.

This clonotype has at least ten counts. The rearrangement uses TRBV20-1 and TRBJ1-1, with D perhaps matching TRBD1 (6 bases). V dropped 4 bases and J dropped 0 bases, with 9 bases sitting between them. The CDR3 is made up of 13 amino acids. CDR1 is DFQATT, CDR2 SNEGSKA, per germline (reference sequence). In DNA form, the CDR3 reads TGCAGTGCTAACCCAGGGGTGAACACTGAAGCTTTCTTT. It specifies CSANPGVNTEAFF.

In the case of this clonotype: This could be a read error, since a much larger clone is one nucleotide away. This chain links TRBV20-1 with TRBJ2-3; the D gene is possibly TRBD1 (6 bases). This CDR3 has 13 residues. Trimming took 2 bases from V and 4 from J, leaving 10 bases between them. Germline assignment: CDR1 DFQATT and CDR2 SNEGSKA (reference sequence). CDR3 sequence (DNA): TGCAGTGCTAGAACAGGGCTGGCAGATACGCAGTATTTT. It specifies CSARTGLADTQYF.